These T cell receptor beta chains were read from a single sample in a study of T cells in Graves' hyperthyroidism and ophthalmopathy. MiXCR, applied by TCRdb to the multiplex PCR reads, yields one record per CDR3 protein. The table lists under 40,000 distinct CDR3 sequences, around 52% of them singletons. The sequencing input was blood. The source is a woman aged 40 to 50 with Graves' ophthalmopathy. The CDR3 runs from the conserved cysteine through the conserved F or W. The D gene is left open where the match is weak. For some rows the clone size is stated as once, few or many, or as a class when expanded; others skip it.

D	size	V	J	CDR3	DNA
TRBD2	many	TRBV9	TRBJ2-5	CASSVGSGRASETQYF	TGTGCCAGCAGCGTAGGGAGCGGGAGGGCCTCAGAGACCCAGTACTTC
TRBD2	NA	TRBV7-2	TRBJ2-5	CASSLGGLTSETQYF	TGTGCCAGCAGCTTAGGGGGACTAACGTCAGAGACCCAGTACTTC
NA	many	TRBV12-3/TRBV12-4	TRBJ1-5	CASTVTGNQPQHF	TGTGCCAGCACCGTTACAGGGAATCAGCCCCAGCATTTT
NA	many	TRBV6-2/TRBV6-3	TRBJ2-5	CASANPPTETQYF	TGTGCCAGCGCCAACCCACCGACGGAGACCCAGTACTTC
TRBD1	NA	TRBV15	TRBJ2-1	CATSSRDRYNEQFF	TGTGCCACCAGCTCCCGGGACAGATACAATGAGCAGTTCTTC
NA	NA	TRBV30	TRBJ1-1	CAWVGSANTEAFF	TGTGCCTGGGTCGGCTCTGCGAACACTGAAGCTTTCTTT
NA	NA	TRBV5-6	TRBJ1-5	CASSFGQGLQPQHF	TGTGCCAGCAGCTTTGGGCAGGGGTTACAGCCCCAGCATTTT
NA	many	TRBV5-1	TRBJ2-1	CASSLGGAYNEQFF	TGCGCCAGCAGCCTCGGAGGGGCGTACAATGAGCAGTTCTTC
TRBD1	NA	TRBV20-1	TRBJ1-6	CSARGDRGYSPLHF	TGCAGTGCTAGAGGGGACAGGGGATATTCACCCCTCCACTTT
NA	many	TRBV5-1	TRBJ2-1	CASSLEGNRGREQFF	TGCGCCAGCAGCTTGGAGGGGAACAGAGGGCGTGAGCAGTTCTTC
TRBD2	NA	TRBV7-9	TRBJ2-7	CASSLVLAGDDEQYF	TGTGCCAGCAGCCTAGTACTAGCGGGAGATGACGAGCAGTACTTC
NA	NA	TRBV9	TRBJ2-3	CASSVLTGLTDTQYF	TGTGCCAGCAGCGTCCTAACCGGGCTCACAGATACGCAGTATTTT
TRBD2	NA	TRBV20-1	TRBJ2-2	CSAGLAGTNTGELFF	TGCAGTGCTGGACTAGCGGGAACGAACACCGGGGAGCTGTTTTTT
NA	NA	TRBV7-9	TRBJ2-5	CASSKSGETQYF	TGTGCCAGCAGCAAATCAGGGGAGACCCAGTACTTC
TRBD1	many	TRBV7-3	TRBJ2-3	CASSWTGGTDTQYF	TGTGCCAGCAGCTGGACAGGGGGCACAGATACGCAGTATTTT
TRBD2	NA	TRBV6-5	TRBJ2-5	CASSGGVSQPQYF	TGTGCCAGCAGTGGGGGGGTAAGTCAGCCCCAGTACTTC
NA	once	TRBV2	TRBJ1-1	CASSSGTEAFF	TGTGCCAGCAGTTCGGGAACTGAAGCTTTCTTT
TRBD2	NA	TRBV7-3	TRBJ2-1	CASSRSGSNEQFF	TGTGCCAGCAGCCGTAGCGGGAGCAATGAGCAGTTCTTC
NA	many	TRBV24-1	TRBJ1-1	CATSDLQGVRAFF	TGTGCCACCAGTGATTTGCAGGGCGTGCGGGCTTTCTTT
TRBD2	medium-sized	TRBV19	TRBJ2-7	CATKGLAGNEQYF	TGTGCCACTAAGGGACTAGCGGGCAACGAGCAGTACTTC
NA	NA	TRBV5-1	TRBJ2-7	CASRKRGQPYEQYF	TGCGCCAGCAGAAAGCGAGGACAGCCCTACGAGCAGTACTTC
NA	NA	TRBV14	TRBJ2-7	CASSQWQPNTGEIYEQYF	TGTGCCAGCAGCCAATGGCAACCGAACACCGGGGAGATCTACGAGCAGTACTTC
TRBD2	NA	TRBV20-1	TRBJ2-3	CSAGLAKDTQYF	TGCAGTGCCGGACTAGCGAAAGATACGCAGTATTTT